This is a list of T cell receptor beta chains from one sample in a study of T cells after posttransplantation cyclophosphamide. TCRdb's copy holds only in-frame clones and misses some; the assay was immunoSEQ multiplex PCR. The sample shows thousands of clones, none of them appearing just once. The specimen comprised PBMCs, sampled around 390 days after allogeneic stem cell transplant with posttransplant cyclophosphamide. The receptors originated from a male patient aged 60-70 years who received an allogeneic stem cell transplant from a related donor, was CMV-positive, and had acute GVHD only. A share of the T cells may be of graft donor origin. CDR3s leave out the opening cysteine and the closing phenylalanine or tryptophan. Clone size is given for some rows only: seen once, a few or many times, or a class if the clone is expanded.

TRBV9 | many | ASSPLVEDTQY
TRBV7-8 | many | ASSLEWTGDGEAF
TRBV7-8 | few | ATLREGGAYEQY
TRBV9 | - | ASSVAAGGSYEQY
TRBV5-1 | many | ASSGGGTSGSETQY
TRBV18 | many | ASSPLQELY
TRBV10-3 | many | AISALFGTGDNSPLH
TRBV7-9 | many | ASSLREGTQY
TRBV2 | many | ASKGAGRASGELF
TRBV25-1 | many | ASRTIGDNEQF
TRBV5-4 | many | ASTRGNTGELF
TRBV5-1 | medium-sized | ASSTPARDNEAF
TRBV5-1 | many | ASTAGQYGEKLF
TRBV18 | few | ASSPPYLSTDTQY
TRBV9 | many | ASSRDSGNTIY
TRBV5-4 | medium-sized | ASSVGQGITEAF
TRBV27 | many | ASSGLAVSTDTQY
TRBV18 | few | ASSPPGQVRETQY
TRBV28 | many | ASSPDPKDRGNYNEQF
TRBV25-1 | many | ASSGQTGDYGYT
TRBV5-6 | many | ASSLGGTGGYNSPLH
TRBV4-3 | many | ASSRQESSGNTIY
TRBV11-3 | medium-sized | ASSPRQGSYEQY
TRBV20-1 | medium-sized | SARLLREQY
TRBV5-1 | - | ASGLSGVGNTEAS
TRBV6-9 | many | ASSRPDREVRDEQY
TRBV29-1 | many | SAIGTGQRTEAF
TRBV7-2 | many | ASSPQGGRNTEAF
TRBV5-1 | many | ASSLDRTSGRGSEQF
TRBV19 | many | ASSISRGLAATQY
TRBV7-6 | many | ASSPGSGKTEAF
TRBV5-1 | many | ASSKTPRHDGNQPQH
TRBV6-5 | many | ASSYSKSPYNEQF
TRBV27 | many | ASSLLSTFGELF